A single sample gave rise to the 28 T cell receptor beta chains below, sequenced in a study of technical replicates of blood from a handful of donors. Measured with immunoSEQ multiplex PCR; TCRdb has only the in-frame clones, and not every one. The data show about 94,000 clones, approximately 95% seen once. Sequenced: T cells isolated from PBMCs. Receptors originate from a human donor in good health.

This rearrangement joins TRBV7-9 to TRBJ1-2; weak D call: TRBD1 (5 bases). The CDR3 loop spans 16 amino acids. V lost 10 bases to trimming and J lost 4 bases, with 25 bases between them. In germline, CDR1 is SEHNR, CDR2 FQNEAQ (reference sequence). The CDR3 is CATIASPAGKGYGYTF. The CDR3 nucleotides are TGTGCCACCATAGCTTCTCCCGCAGGGAAGGGCTATGGCTACACCTTC.

This chain joins TRBV9 and TRBJ2-1, with D perhaps TRBD1 (5 bases). Trimming took 3 bases from V and 9 from J, leaving 13 bases between them. The CDR3 is 13 amino acids. The germline V gene has CDR1 SGDLS and CDR2 YYNGEE. CDR3 loop: CASSEDISGEQFF. DNA for the CDR3: TGTGCCAGCAGCGAGGACATTTCTGGTGAGCAGTTCTTC.

V is TRBV25-1 and J is TRBJ2-3; 9 nucleotides agree with TRBD2. V dropped 1 base and J dropped 5; count of bases not matched to a gene: 10. This CDR3 comprises 17 residues. Germline V gene lookup returns CDR1 MGHDK and CDR2 SYGVNS. The CDR3, as DNA: TGTGCCAGCAGTGAATTGACTAGCGGTCTGAGGGGAGATACGCAGTATTTT. Protein sequence: CASSELTSGLRGDTQYF.

The gene calls are TRBV5-6 and TRBJ2-1; D not resolved. Germline V gene data show CDR1 as SGHDT and CDR2 as YYEEEE. The CDR3 is 11 amino acids. V shed 3 bases and J shed 10 bases, with 8 bases lying between them. The CDR3 nucleotides read TGTGCCAGCAGCTCTACCTTAGAGCAGTTCTTC. Translating it yields CASSSTLEQFF.

The J gene is TRBJ2-1, the V gene TRBV6-6; 8 nucleotides align to TRBD2. Trimming removed 4 bases from V and 5 bases from J; junction bases left unmatched: 10. The length of the CDR3 is 16 residues. The germline CDR1 and CDR2 sequences are MNHNY and SVGAGI (reference sequence). The CDR3 spells CASSFSSGLEHNEQFF. The CDR3 nucleotides are TGTGCCAGCAGTTTTTCCTCGGGACTAGAACACAATGAGCAGTTCTTC.

The chain couples TRBV10-2 to TRBJ2-1, with a tentative D call TRBD1 (6 bases). This CDR3 region has 13 residues. The V gene lost 7 bases and the J gene lost 4 bases, with 11 bases spanning the gap. Germline lookup yields CDR1 WSHSY and CDR2 SAAADI. The CDR3: CASIGGQYNEQFF. CDR3 in DNA: TGCGCCAGCATTGGAGGACAGTACAATGAGCAGTTCTTC.

The chain carries TRBV6-6 and TRBJ1-2; 8 bases agree with TRBD1. Per germline, CDR1 MNHNY and CDR2 SVGAGI (reference sequence). CDR3 length equals 13 residues. Trimming took 5 bases from V and 4 from J; bases not matched to a gene: 3. The CDR3 reads CASSDGTGYGYTF. In DNA, the CDR3 is TGTGCCAGCAGTGACGGGACAGGCTATGGCTACACCTTC.

CDR3 amino acids: CASRIPSYGYTF. The DNA for the CDR3 is TGTGCCAGCAGAATTCCCTCCTATGGCTACACCTTC. The chain employs TRBV28 and TRBJ1-2, with D unresolved. The CDR3 contains 12 residues. Germline CDR1 and CDR2: MDHEN and SYDVKM. The V gene lost 6 bases and the J gene lost 4 bases, with 9 bases spanning the gap.

The chain carries TRBV20-1 and TRBJ2-1, with D uncertain. CDR1 and CDR2 (germline): DFQATT, SNEGSKA (reference sequence). The length of the CDR3 is 11 residues. The ends were cut back, 1 base at V and 8 bases at J, with 6 bases in the middle. CDR3 nucleotide sequence: TGCAGTGCTAGAGTTCGGGATGAGCAGTTCTTC. Translating it yields CSARVRDEQFF.

This sequence joins TRBV19 and TRBJ1-2; D may be TRBD1 (5 bases). Between the trimmed V and J ends, which lost 5 bases and 2 bases, there was a span of 9 bases. The CDR3 extends over 13 amino acids. Germline V CDR1 and CDR2: LNHDA, SQIVND (reference sequence). This CDR3 reads CASSPEGNYGYTF. In DNA, the CDR3 is TGTGCCAGTAGTCCGGAGGGGAACTATGGCTACACCTTC.

This chain uses TRBV5-1 with TRBJ1-2; D gene uncertain. CDR3 length: 15 residues. Trimming shortened V by 7 bases and J by 5 bases, and 21 bases separated the two germline ends. In germline, CDR1 is SGHRS, CDR2 YFSETQ. CDR3 nucleotide sequence: TGCGCCAGCGCCCTAAGTGCAGGTTCACTTTATGGCTACACCTTC. It yields the protein CASALSAGSLYGYTF.

This rearrangement joins TRBV25-1 to TRBJ2-1; TRBD2 is a possible D gene (6 bases). CDR1 and CDR2 from the germline V gene are MGHDK and SYGVNS. There are 16 residues in the CDR3. Between the trimmed V and J ends, which lost 6 bases and 0 bases, there was a span of 15 bases. In DNA form, the CDR3 reads TGTGCCAGCAGGTTGGCGGGACCCAGCTCCTACAATGAGCAGTTCTTC. Translation gives CASRLAGPSSYNEQFF. Full variable domain (missing parts from reference TRBV25-1 and TRBJ2-1): EADIYQTPRYLVIGTGKKITLECSQTMGHDKMYWYQQDPGMELHLIHYSYGVNSTEKGDLSSESTVSRIRTEHFPLTLESARPSHTSQYLCASRLAGPSSYNEQFFGPGTRLTVL.

The V call is TRBV27, the J call TRBJ2-7; TRBD1 matches at 10 bases. Germline CDR1 is MNHEY and CDR2 is SMNVEV (reference sequence). Trimming took 7 bases from V and 1 from J; bases not matched to a gene: 10. The CDR3 length is 16 residues. The CDR3 loop is CASIPSWGQGSYEQYF. Here the CDR3 DNA reads TGTGCCAGCATCCCCAGCTGGGGACAGGGGTCCTACGAGCAGTACTTC.

The chain links TRBV11-2 to TRBJ2-4; D is possibly TRBD2 (6 bases). CDR1 is SGHAT and CDR2 is FQNNGV in the germline V gene. V lost 6 bases to trimming and J lost 4 bases, with 13 bases between them. The CDR3 runs 14 residues. The CDR3 loop is CASRRLAEKNIQYF. As DNA, the CDR3 is TGTGCCAGCAGGCGGTTAGCGGAAAAAAACATTCAGTACTTC.

V usage is TRBV21-1 and J usage is TRBJ2-3; the table's D call TRBD2 went unverified against the DNA. TRBV21-1 is termed a pseudogene. The CDR3 spans 17 residues. Here the CDR3 reads CASSPRYEMLWTDTQYF. The CDR3, as DNA: TGTGCCAGCAGCCCCCGATACGAGATGTTGTGGACAGATACGCAGTATTTT.

V and J are TRBV4-1 and TRBJ1-2, with TRBD1 matching over 11 bases. The J segment lost 3 bases and the V segment lost 4 bases, leaving 4 bases of the junction unmatched. Per the germline V gene, CDR1 is MGHRA and CDR2 is YSYEKL. This CDR3 has 15 amino acids. The DNA of the CDR3 is TGCGCCAGCAGCCTGAGGACAGGGGGCGACTATGGCTACACCTTC. Protein product: CASSLRTGGDYGYTF.

This chain joins TRBV29-1 and TRBJ2-7; D uncertain. The CDR3 spans 14 residues. The V end was cut by 1 base, the J end by 7 bases, with 17 bases between. Germline CDR1 reads SQVTM; CDR2 reads ANQGSEA. In DNA form, the CDR3 reads TGCAGCGTTGAAGTGCGCTGTCCCTCTTTGGAGCAGTACTTC. It codes for CSVEVRCPSLEQYF.

The chain is built from TRBV4-2 and TRBJ1-1, with TRBD1 matching over 8 bases. Looked up from germline, CDR1 is LGHNA and CDR2 is YNFKEQ. V shed 3 bases and J 4 bases; nucleotides not matched to a gene: 7. The CDR3 spans 15 residues. The CDR3: CASSHAGQGGTEAFF. The DNA of the CDR3 is TGTGCCAGCAGCCATGCCGGACAGGGCGGCACTGAAGCTTTCTTT.

The chain recombines TRBV4-1 with TRBJ2-3; the match to TRBD2 covers 7 bases. Looked up from germline, CDR1 is MGHRA and CDR2 is YSYEKL. The CDR3 is made up of 17 amino acids. V was clipped by 4 bases and J by 3 bases; unmatched bases: 13. This chain's CDR3 is CASSPRLAGLPTDTQYF. DNA of the CDR3: TGCGCCAGCAGCCCTAGACTAGCAGGTCTCCCTACAGATACGCAGTATTTT.

The chain is built from TRBV18 and TRBJ1-1; TRBD1 aligns across 8 bases. Germline loops: CDR1 KGHSH, CDR2 LQKENI. CDR3 length: 17 residues. The V gene end was trimmed by 0 bases and the J gene end by 0 bases; junction bases not matched to a gene: 6. CDR3 bases: TGTGCCAGCTCACCACCGAGACAGGGGACCATGAACACTGAAGCTTTCTTT. Translation: CASSPPRQGTMNTEAFF.

The rearrangement uses TRBV18 and TRBJ2-7; a possible D gene is TRBD2 (6 bases). Per germline, CDR1 KGHSH and CDR2 LQKENI. This CDR3 has 14 residues. V was clipped by 6 bases and J by 0 bases, with 12 bases between them. The CDR3 DNA reads as TGTGCCAGCTCGGGCGGGGTGGGCTCCTACGAGCAGTACTTC. The encoded protein is CASSGGVGSYEQYF.

The chain couples TRBV9 to TRBJ2-2, with D perhaps matching TRBD1 (6 bases). The germline V and J ends were trimmed by 0 bases and 7 bases, with 16 bases remaining between them. This CDR3 has 16 residues. The germline gives CDR1 SGDLS, CDR2 YYNGEE. CDR3 protein: CASSVEASRGIGELFF. The CDR3, as DNA: TGTGCCAGCAGCGTAGAGGCTAGCAGGGGAATCGGGGAGCTGTTTTTT.

This clone was counted a single time. The chain employs TRBV7-8 and TRBJ1-1; D is uncertain. V was shortened by 0 bases and J by 10 bases, with 15 bases between the two germline ends. This CDR3 has 14 amino acids. Germline assignment: CDR1 SGHVS and CDR2 FQNEAQ. CDR3 coding DNA: TGTGCCAGCAGCTTAGCTCGAATTGCGGGCGGAGCTTTCTTT. Residues: CASSLARIAGGAFF.

V usage is TRBV4-1 and J usage is TRBJ2-1, with 11 bases fitting TRBD2. The CDR3 is 15 residues long. Trimming took 4 bases from V and 5 from J; bases not matched to a gene: 4. The germline CDR1 and CDR2 sequences are MGHRA and YSYEKL. Here the CDR3 DNA reads TGCGCCAGCAGCCTTACTAGCGGGGGTGACAATGAGCAGTTCTTC. Protein product: CASSLTSGGDNEQFF.

In its sample, this clone was seen a few times. This chain connects TRBV28 to TRBJ1-1; D gene ambiguous. This CDR3 comprises 13 residues. Looked up from germline, CDR1 is MDHEN and CDR2 is SYDVKM. V shed 5 bases and J shed 6 bases, with 13 bases lying between them. CDR3 sequence (DNA): TGTGCCAGCAGTCCCTTAGTTTACTCTGAAGCTTTCTTT. Translation gives CASSPLVYSEAFF.

This clone was observed once. The rearrangement links TRBV5-6 to TRBJ1-4, with D maybe TRBD1 (6 bases). Germline V gene data show CDR1 as SGHDT and CDR2 as YYEEEE. Trimming stripped 2 bases from V and 0 bases from J, with 14 bases between. This CDR3 region has 17 residues. The CDR3 nucleotides read TGTGCCAGCAGCTTTCCAGGCAGGGGAGCAACTAATGAAAAACTGTTTTTT. Amino acids: CASSFPGRGATNEKLFF.

This clone was counted a single time. The chain combines TRBV5-4 with TRBJ1-4; 7 nucleotides agree with TRBD1. V was pared by 4 bases and J by 5 bases, with 14 bases of the junction left unmatched. In germline, CDR1 is SGHNT, CDR2 YYREEE (reference sequence). This CDR3 region has 17 residues. CDR3 region: CASSPEPRDRKNEKLFF. Written as DNA, the CDR3 is TGTGCCAGCAGCCCTGAGCCCAGGGACAGAAAAAATGAAAAACTGTTTTTT.

In DNA form, the CDR3 reads TGTGCCAGAACGCGGCCAAACTCCGGGACAGGGGAATCATTCGAGCAGTACTTC. This translates into CARTRPNSGTGESFEQYF. The chain combines TRBV5-3 with TRBJ2-7, with 10 nucleotides matching TRBD1. TRBV5-3 is treated as an ORF (open reading frame) with a function not yet certain. Trimming took 6 bases from V and 6 from J; bases not matched to a gene: 21. The CDR3 extends over 18 amino acids.